Listed below are T cell receptor beta chains from one sample, sequenced in a study of type 1 and type 2 diabetes patients. TCRdb re-called the multiplex PCR reads through MiXCR, storing one row per CDR3 protein. The sample shows a few hundred thousand distinct CDR3 sequences, approximately 50% of them seen only once. Sequenced sample: peripheral blood mononuclear cells (PBMCs). The source of these receptors is a man aged 18-30 years with type 2 diabetes. Both conserved end residues are part of each CDR3. Fields, in order: J gene, clone size, D gene, V gene, CDR3 protein, CDR3 DNA. A D gene is named only where the DNA matches it firmly. Not all rows give a size; the values are once, few, many and, for expanded clones, a class.

j_call: TRBJ2-6; clone_size: -; d_call: TRBD1; v_call: TRBV7-8; cdr3_aa: CASTQGAGANVLTF; cdr3_nt: TGTGCCAGCACTCAGGGGGCCGGGGCCAACGTCCTGACTTTC
j_call: TRBJ2-6; clone_size: -; d_call: -; v_call: TRBV12-3/TRBV12-4; cdr3_aa: CASKPRDGANVLTF; cdr3_nt: TGTGCCAGCAAACCTCGGGATGGAGCCAACGTCCTGACTTTC
j_call: TRBJ2-7; clone_size: few; d_call: TRBD1; v_call: TRBV6-6; cdr3_aa: CASSQDRVGEQYF; cdr3_nt: TGTGCCAGCAGTCAAGACAGGGTAGGGGAGCAGTACTTC
j_call: TRBJ2-5; clone_size: few; d_call: TRBD2; v_call: TRBV2; cdr3_aa: CASSGLSGAAQETQYF; cdr3_nt: TGTGCCAGCAGTGGGCTTAGCGGGGCCGCCCAAGAGACCCAGTACTTC
j_call: TRBJ1-1; clone_size: -; d_call: -; v_call: TRBV25-1; cdr3_aa: CASIGQGFAEAFF; cdr3_nt: TGTGCCAGCATCGGGCAGGGGTTCGCTGAAGCTTTCTTT
j_call: TRBJ1-4; clone_size: few; d_call: -; v_call: TRBV20-1; cdr3_aa: CSAREPRNEKLFF; cdr3_nt: TGCAGTGCTAGAGAACCGCGGAATGAAAAACTGTTTTTT
j_call: TRBJ1-2; clone_size: -; d_call: -; v_call: TRBV25-1; cdr3_aa: CASSEGVSYYGYTF; cdr3_nt: TGTGCCAGCAGTGAAGGCGTCAGCTACTATGGCTACACCTTC
j_call: TRBJ2-7; clone_size: -; d_call: TRBD2; v_call: TRBV10-3; cdr3_aa: CAIRGGGVYEQYF; cdr3_nt: TGTGCCATCAGGGGGGGAGGGGTTTACGAGCAGTACTTC
j_call: TRBJ2-2; clone_size: -; d_call: -; v_call: TRBV7-9; cdr3_aa: CASRHGRNTGELFF; cdr3_nt: TGTGCCAGCAGACATGGGAGGAACACCGGGGAGCTGTTTTTT
j_call: TRBJ2-1; clone_size: -; d_call: TRBD1; v_call: TRBV12-3/TRBV12-4; cdr3_aa: CASSSGTGGYNEQFF; cdr3_nt: TGTGCCAGCAGTTCCGGGACAGGGGGTTACAATGAGCAGTTCTTC
j_call: TRBJ1-4; clone_size: -; d_call: -; v_call: TRBV18; cdr3_aa: CASSLGTGTNEKLFF; cdr3_nt: TGTGCCAGCTCGCTAGGGACTGGAACTAATGAAAAACTGTTTTTT
j_call: TRBJ2-3; clone_size: -; d_call: TRBD2; v_call: TRBV20-1; cdr3_aa: CSALAGGRNTQYF; cdr3_nt: TGCAGTGCTCTAGCGGGGGGTAGAAATACGCAGTATTTT
j_call: TRBJ1-2; clone_size: -; d_call: TRBD1; v_call: TRBV7-2; cdr3_aa: CASSSARSGTGGYYGYAF; cdr3_nt: TGTGCCAGCAGCTCCGCTAGATCCGGGACAGGGGGTTACTATGGCTACGCCTTC
j_call: TRBJ1-2; clone_size: -; d_call: TRBD1; v_call: TRBV12-3/TRBV12-4; cdr3_aa: CASSQSRDRAEGYTF; cdr3_nt: TGTGCCAGCAGTCAGTCCCGGGACAGGGCGGAAGGCTACACCTTC
j_call: TRBJ2-7; clone_size: many; d_call: -; v_call: TRBV2; cdr3_aa: CASSPDYEQYF; cdr3_nt: TGTGCCAGCAGTCCAGACTACGAGCAGTACTTC
j_call: TRBJ1-4; clone_size: -; d_call: -; v_call: TRBV12-3/TRBV12-4; cdr3_aa: CASSVGSVDEKLFF; cdr3_nt: TGTGCCAGCAGTGTAGGAAGTGTTGATGAAAAACTGTTTTTT
j_call: TRBJ2-1; clone_size: many; d_call: TRBD1; v_call: TRBV25-1; cdr3_aa: CASTTGGYNEQFF; cdr3_nt: TGTGCCAGCACCACAGGGGGCTACAATGAGCAGTTCTTC
j_call: TRBJ1-5; clone_size: -; d_call: -; v_call: TRBV10-2; cdr3_aa: CASKHDRSSNQPQHF; cdr3_nt: TGCGCCAGCAAACACGACAGGTCCAGCAATCAGCCCCAGCATTTT
j_call: TRBJ2-1; clone_size: -; d_call: -; v_call: TRBV2; cdr3_aa: CATQKHNEQFF; cdr3_nt: TGTGCCACGCAGAAACACAATGAGCAGTTCTTC
j_call: TRBJ2-2; clone_size: -; d_call: -; v_call: TRBV28; cdr3_aa: CASSKIRVVNTGELFF; cdr3_nt: TGTGCCAGCAGCAAAATACGGGTAGTGAACACCGGGGAGCTGTTTTTT
j_call: TRBJ1-2; clone_size: few; d_call: -; v_call: TRBV7-9; cdr3_aa: CASTHTDRDGDGYTF; cdr3_nt: TGTGCCAGCACACACACCGACCGGGACGGGGATGGCTACACCTTC
j_call: TRBJ2-7; clone_size: few; d_call: -; v_call: TRBV3-1; cdr3_aa: CASSAYGTLYEQYF; cdr3_nt: TGTGCCAGCAGCGCTTACGGGACACTCTACGAGCAGTACTTC